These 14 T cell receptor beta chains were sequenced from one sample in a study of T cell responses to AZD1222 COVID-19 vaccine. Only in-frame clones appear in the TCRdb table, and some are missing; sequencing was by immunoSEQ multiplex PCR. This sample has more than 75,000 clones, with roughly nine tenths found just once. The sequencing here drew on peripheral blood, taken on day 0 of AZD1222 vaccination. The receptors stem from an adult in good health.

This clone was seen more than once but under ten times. The CDR3 sequence: CASREPGQGYTGELFF. The DNA of the CDR3 is TGCGCCAGCAGGGAGCCGGGACAGGGGTACACCGGGGAGCTGTTTTTT. The chain links TRBV4-1 to TRBJ2-2, with 10 nucleotides matching TRBD1. The CDR3 is made up of 16 amino acids. The germline V gene has CDR1 MGHRA and CDR2 YSYEKL. V lost 6 bases to trimming and J lost 3 bases; unmatched junction nucleotides: 7.

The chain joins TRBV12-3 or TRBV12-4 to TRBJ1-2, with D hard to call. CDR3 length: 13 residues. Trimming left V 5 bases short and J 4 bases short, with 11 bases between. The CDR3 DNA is TGTGCCAGCAGTCCCGGACCGTTCTATGGCTACACCTTC. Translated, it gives CASSPGPFYGYTF.

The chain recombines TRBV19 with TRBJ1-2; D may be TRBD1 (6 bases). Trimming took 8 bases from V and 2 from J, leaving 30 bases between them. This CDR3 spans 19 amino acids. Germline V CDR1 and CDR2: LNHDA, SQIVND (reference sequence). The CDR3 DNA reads TGTGCCAGTCTGAATATTTTCTATGACCAGGGGAGAGGGAACTATGGCTACACCTTC. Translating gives CASLNIFYDQGRGNYGYTF.

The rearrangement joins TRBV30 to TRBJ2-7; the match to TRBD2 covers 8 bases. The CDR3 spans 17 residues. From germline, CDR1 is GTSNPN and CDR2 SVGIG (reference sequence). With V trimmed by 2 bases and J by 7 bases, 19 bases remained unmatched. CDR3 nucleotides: TGTGCCTGGAGTCCAGGGGCGGGGGGTCTAGGGCAGAGGGAGCAGTACTTC. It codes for CAWSPGAGGLGQREQYF.

CDR3 amino acids: CATSRIRGRYEQYF. The CDR3, as DNA: TGTGCCACCAGCCGAATCCGGGGGCGCTACGAGCAGTACTTC. The chain is built from TRBV15 and TRBJ2-7, with D perhaps TRBD1 or TRBD2 (6 bases each). CDR3 size: 14 residues. V dropped 5 bases and J dropped 3 bases, with 14 bases sitting between them. The germline V gene has CDR1 LNHNV and CDR2 YYDKDF (reference sequence).

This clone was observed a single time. The CDR3 bases are TGTGCCAGCAGTGAAGAAGACAGGGTGGGTGGCTACACCTTC. The encoded protein is CASSEEDRVGGYTF. The genes are TRBV2 and TRBJ1-2; TRBD1 matches at 7 bases. From germline, CDR1 is SNHLY and CDR2 FYNNEI. This CDR3 contains 14 residues. Trimming removed 1 base from V and 7 bases from J; junction bases left unmatched: 6.

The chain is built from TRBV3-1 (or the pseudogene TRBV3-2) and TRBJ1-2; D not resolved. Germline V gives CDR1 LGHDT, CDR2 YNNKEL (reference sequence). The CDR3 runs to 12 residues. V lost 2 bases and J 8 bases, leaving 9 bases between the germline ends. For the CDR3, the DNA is TGTGCCAGCAGCCAACGTTTTGGGGGCTACACCTTC. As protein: CASSQRFGGYTF.

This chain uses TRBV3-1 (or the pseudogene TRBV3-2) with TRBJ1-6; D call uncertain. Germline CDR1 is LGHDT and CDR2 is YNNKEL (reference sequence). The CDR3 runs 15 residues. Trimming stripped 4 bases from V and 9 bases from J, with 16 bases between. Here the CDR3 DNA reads TGTGCCAGCAGCCCCTCTCCGGGAGACGGTTCACCCCTCCACTTT. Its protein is CASSPSPGDGSPLHF.

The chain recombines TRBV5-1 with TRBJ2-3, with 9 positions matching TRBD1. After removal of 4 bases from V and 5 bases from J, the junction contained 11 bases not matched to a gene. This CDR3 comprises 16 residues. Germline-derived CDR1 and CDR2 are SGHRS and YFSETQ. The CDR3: CASSPGTGGGGDTQYF. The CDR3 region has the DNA TGCGCCAGCAGCCCGGGAACAGGGGGCGGAGGAGATACGCAGTATTTT.

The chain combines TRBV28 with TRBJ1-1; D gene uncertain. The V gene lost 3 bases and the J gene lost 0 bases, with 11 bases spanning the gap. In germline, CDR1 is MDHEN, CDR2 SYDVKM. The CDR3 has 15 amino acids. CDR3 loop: CASSFLGRLNTEAFF. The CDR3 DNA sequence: TGTGCCAGCAGTTTTCTGGGCCGCCTGAACACTGAAGCTTTCTTT.

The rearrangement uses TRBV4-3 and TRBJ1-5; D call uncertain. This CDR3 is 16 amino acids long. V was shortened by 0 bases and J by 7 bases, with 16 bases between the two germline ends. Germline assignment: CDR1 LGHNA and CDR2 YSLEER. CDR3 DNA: TGCGCCAGCAGCCAAGATACGTTGCGGGAATCCCAGCCCCAGCATTTT. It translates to CASSQDTLRESQPQHF.

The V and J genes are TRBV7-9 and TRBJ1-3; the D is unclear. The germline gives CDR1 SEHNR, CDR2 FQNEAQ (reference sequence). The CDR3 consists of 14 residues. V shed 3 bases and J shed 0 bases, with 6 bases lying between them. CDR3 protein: CASSFGISGNTIYF. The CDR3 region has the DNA TGTGCCAGCAGCTTCGGCATCTCTGGAAACACCATATATTTT.

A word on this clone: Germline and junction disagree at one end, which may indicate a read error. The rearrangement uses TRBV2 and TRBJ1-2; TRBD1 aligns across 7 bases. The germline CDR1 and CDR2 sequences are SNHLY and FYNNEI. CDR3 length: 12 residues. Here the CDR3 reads CASSGGTAHWAF. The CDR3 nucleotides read TGTGCCAGCAGTGGCGGGACAGCGCATTGGGCCTTC.

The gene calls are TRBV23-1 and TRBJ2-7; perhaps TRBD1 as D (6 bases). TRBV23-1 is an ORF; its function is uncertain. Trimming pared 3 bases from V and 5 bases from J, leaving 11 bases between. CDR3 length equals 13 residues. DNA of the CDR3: TGCGCCAGCAGTCACTTAGGGGGAAACGAGCAGTACTTC. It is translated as CASSHLGGNEQYF.